This T cell receptor (beta chain) was sequenced for a study of shared clonotypes between healthy human individuals. The wider study: The study drew on a couple of women and a few men aged 18 to 49 as donors.

Replicate PCRs run on unsorted PBMC used 250 to 350 ng DNA, which was about 28,000 T cell genomes. Profiling relied on immunoSEQ multiplex PCR, and the TCRdb table lists in-frame clones only, not all of them. The sample carries a few hundred thousand clones, 79% recorded once. This clone was observed a single time. CDR3 length equals 13 residues. Trimming pared 5 bases from V and 6 bases from J, leaving 17 bases between. The germline gives CDR1 GTSNPN, CDR2 SVGIG (reference sequence). Sample: PBMCs. The V gene is TRBV30, the J gene TRBJ2-7, with no clear D. This TCR derives from a woman aged 40 to 50 in good health. Some clones in this sample may be carry-over from other donors' samples. The CDR3 loop reads CAWDSGVRGEQYF. The CDR3 DNA sequence: TGTGCCTGGGACTCTGGGGTCCGCGGCGAGCAGTACTTC.